Presented here are 28 T cell receptor beta chains from one specimen sequenced in a study of breast tumors, draining lymph nodes, adjacent tissues. TCRdb processed the multiplex PCR reads anew with MiXCR; each CDR3 protein has one entry. The sample has roughly 110,000 distinct CDR3 sequences; approximately 28% are singletons. Breast cancer patients provided tissue from their axillary draining lymph nodes. The specimen sequenced was axillary lymph node tissue. These receptors were obtained from a female donor with breast cancer. Some clones in this sample may be carry-over from other donors' samples.

About this clonotype: The conserved phenylalanine or tryptophan normally closing the CDR3 is absent here, so this likely arose from a read error. The rearrangement uses TRBV5-4 and TRBJ2-7; D call uncertain. The CDR3 runs to 14 residues. CDR1 is SGHNT and CDR2 is YYREEE in the germline V gene (reference sequence). The CDR3 region is CVSSSEVGSYEQYL. CDR3 nucleotides: TGTGTCAGCAGTTCAGAGGTCGGCTCCTACGAGCAGTACCTC.

Details on this clonotype: A much larger clone differs by one base, so this may be a read error. V is TRBV11-2 and J is TRBJ2-6; 8 bases are a match to TRBD1. The CDR3 is 15 amino acids. Unmatched junction bases numbered 5, after V lost 4 bases and J lost 6 bases. Germline V gives CDR1 SGHAT, CDR2 FQNNGV. The CDR3 sequence: CASSSRGPAANVLTF. DNA of the CDR3: TGTGCCAGCAGCTCCAGGGGGCCCGCGGCCAACGTCCTGACTTTC.

In this sample, this clonotype turned up many times. The chain carries TRBV27 and TRBJ2-7, with unresolved D. V lost 4 bases and J 5 bases, leaving 15 bases between the germline ends. Germline V CDR1 and CDR2: MNHEY, SMNVEV (reference sequence). CDR3 length: 14 residues. The CDR3 region is CASSSYTARHEQYF. The CDR3 nucleotides read TGTGCCAGCAGTTCCTACACGGCTAGGCACGAGCAGTACTTC.

This clonotype was seen a few times. The chain has TRBV6-4 and TRBJ1-1; D gene unclear. With 3 bases removed from V and 4 bases from J, the gap between germline ends came to 9 bases. The CDR3 consists of 13 residues. Germline V gene data show CDR1 as MRHNA and CDR2 as SNTAGT. CDR3 sequence: CASSERSGTEAFF. The DNA for the CDR3 is TGTGCCAGCAGTGAAAGAAGTGGCACTGAAGCTTTCTTT.

Concerning this clonotype itself: This may be a read error: a much more frequent sequence differs by one nucleotide. The CDR3 coding sequence is TGTGCCATCAGTGACCCGACAGGGTTGGACGAGCAGCACTTC. Its translation: CAISDPTGLDEQHF. This chain connects TRBV10-3 to TRBJ2-7; 7 positions match TRBD1. The CDR3 is 14 amino acids. From germline, CDR1 is ENHRY and CDR2 SYGVKD.

This clonotype has a count of ten or more. This chain connects TRBV7-3 to TRBJ2-3; TRBD2 matches at 8 bases. V trimming: 0 bases; J trimming: 3 bases; junction bases outside the gene matches: 5. Germline lookup yields CDR1 SGHTA and CDR2 FQGTGA. The CDR3 is made up of 16 amino acids. The CDR3 sequence: CASSLTHSGVTDTQYF. DNA of the CDR3: TGTGCCAGCAGCTTAACCCATAGCGGGGTTACAGATACGCAGTATTTT.

This clonotype was recorded many times. The chain combines TRBV2 with TRBJ2-5; TRBD2 aligns across 10 bases. The trim removed 2 bases at V and 0 bases at J, leaving 9 bases unmatched. There are 18 residues in the CDR3. Germline V gives CDR1 SNHLY, CDR2 FYNNEI. The CDR3 here is CASSEMGGLAVNQETQYF. CDR3 nucleotide sequence: TGTGCCAGCAGTGAAATGGGAGGACTAGCGGTTAACCAAGAGACCCAGTACTTC.

Ten or more counts support this clonotype. A much larger clone differs by one base, so this may be a read error. The rearrangement joins TRBV20-1 to TRBJ2-7, with TRBD2 matching over 7 bases. Germline loops: CDR1 DFQATT, CDR2 SNEGSKA (reference sequence). This CDR3 has 15 residues. Trimming at V came to 2 bases and at J to 2 bases, leaving 9 bases not matched to a gene. The CDR3 here is CSARPLGGRTYEQYF. CDR3 nucleotides: TGCAGTGCTAGACCTCTGGGGGGGAGGACCTACGAGCAGTACTTC.

This clonotype was picked up many times. The gene calls are TRBV6-6 and TRBJ2-2, with 8 bases lining up with TRBD2. Germline CDR1 MNHNY, CDR2 SVGAGI (reference sequence). This CDR3 region has 14 residues. V was pared by 3 bases and J by 6 bases, with 3 bases of the junction left unmatched. In DNA form, the CDR3 reads TGTGCCAGCAGTTATGTCGGGGGGGCCGGGGAGCTGTTTTTT. Amino acids: CASSYVGGAGELFF.

This clonotype was observed at least ten times. This chain uses TRBV20-1 with TRBJ1-2; D is unclear. Germline-derived CDR1 and CDR2 are DFQATT and SNEGSKA (reference sequence). V lost 5 bases and J 4 bases, leaving 11 bases between the germline ends. This CDR3 has 12 residues. CDR3 sequence (DNA): TGCAGTGCTCCTCGGGCAGTCTATGGCTACACCTTC. Translation: CSAPRAVYGYTF.

V is TRBV6-2 or TRBV6-3 and J is TRBJ2-5; tentative D call: TRBD1 (7 bases). Trimming cost V 5 bases and J 5 bases, with 21 bases left between them. This CDR3 is built from 16 residues. Germline V lookup: CDR1 MNHEY, CDR2 SVGEGT. CDR3 region: CASSHGGGDPLETQYF. The CDR3 DNA reads as TGTGCCAGCAGTCATGGAGGGGGCGATCCACTGGAGACCCAGTACTTC.

The chain uses TRBV15 and TRBJ2-7, with D tentatively TRBD1 or TRBD2 (6 bases each). The germline V and J ends were trimmed by 0 bases and 8 bases, with 14 bases remaining between them. CDR3 size: 14 residues. Germline CDR1 is LNHNV and CDR2 is YYDKDF (reference sequence). CDR3 loop: CATSRDLQGLQQYV. The CDR3 nucleotides read TGTGCCACCAGCAGAGATCTACAGGGACTCCAGCAGTACGTC.

This clonotype was observed a handful of times. The V gene is TRBV29-1, the J gene TRBJ1-1; 10 bases are shared with TRBD1. CDR3 length: 15 amino acids. V shed 3 bases, J shed 0 bases, and the junction held 4 bases outside the gene matches. CDR1 SQVTM and CDR2 ANQGSEA come from the germline V gene. The CDR3 DNA reads TGCAGCGTTGATGACAGGGGGCGGATGAACACTGAAGCTTTCTTT. It translates to CSVDDRGRMNTEAFF.

On this clonotype: One junction end disagrees with the germline gene, perhaps due to a read error. The chain couples TRBV6-5 to TRBJ2-1; D is possibly TRBD1 (6 bases). Germline V lookup: CDR1 MNHEY, CDR2 SVGAGI. This CDR3 comprises 11 residues. For the CDR3, the DNA is TGTGCCAGCAGTCACGGGGACAAGGAGTCCTTC. It is translated as CASSHGDKESF.

This clonotype came up many times. This chain connects TRBV7-9 to TRBJ2-5, with unresolved D. Germline-derived CDR1 and CDR2 are SEHNR and FQNEAQ (reference sequence). The V and J ends lost 8 bases and 5 bases respectively, with 9 bases between them. The CDR3 has 11 residues. The CDR3 region has the DNA TGTGCCAGCCAACTACGGGAGACCCAGTACTTC. It yields the protein CASQLRETQYF.

This clonotype was observed many times. The chain combines TRBV19 with TRBJ2-7; D possibly corresponds to TRBD2 (8 bases). From germline, CDR1 is LNHDA and CDR2 SQIVND (reference sequence). The germline V and J ends were trimmed by 7 bases and 4 bases, with 23 bases remaining between them. The CDR3 has 16 amino acids. CDR3 DNA: TGTGCCAGTAAGGGACAGACCGGGACTAGAGCTTACGAGCAGTACTTC. This gives the protein CASKGQTGTRAYEQYF.

This clonotype showed up just a few times. A single base separates this from a much larger clone, so it may be a read error. V and J are TRBV6-1 and TRBJ1-6; no definite D call. Trimming pared 6 bases from V and 5 bases from J, leaving 11 bases between. Germline V gene lookup returns CDR1 MNHNS and CDR2 SASEGT. This CDR3 contains 14 residues. CDR3 coding DNA: TGTGCCAGCAGACTTCAGTACGATAATTCACCCCTCCACTTT. It codes for CASRLQYDNSPLHF.

This clonotype was picked up many times. This rearrangement joins TRBV6-2 or TRBV6-3 to TRBJ1-4; TRBD1 might be the D (5 bases). Germline CDR1 is MNHEY and CDR2 is SVGEGT. CDR3 length equals 16 residues. Trimming removed 4 bases from V and 2 bases from J, with 14 bases in between. The CDR3 loop is CASSLGTFSTNEKLFF. The CDR3 DNA follows: TGTGCCAGCAGTTTGGGGACCTTTTCCACTAATGAAAAACTGTTTTTT.

This clonotype was seen at least ten times. A much more abundant neighbour one base away suggests this may be a read error. The V and J genes are TRBV12-3 or TRBV12-4 and TRBJ2-7, with D perhaps TRBD1 (6 bases). This CDR3 has 15 amino acids. V was cut by 3 bases and J by 0 bases, with 12 bases left in between. CDR3 sequence (DNA): TGTGCCAGCAGTTTCTTGGGGGCCTCCTCCTACGAGCAGTACTTC. Residues: CASSFLGASSYEQYF.

This clonotype was counted ten times or more. CDR3 in amino acids: CASSTTGTGGFNQPQHF. CDR3 nucleotide sequence: TGTGCCAGTAGTACTACCGGGACAGGGGGATTCAATCAGCCCCAGCATTTT. The genes are TRBV19 and TRBJ1-5, with 11 bases lining up with TRBD1. The germline gives CDR1 LNHDA, CDR2 SQIVND (reference sequence). With V trimmed by 4 bases and J by 3 bases, 8 bases remained unmatched. This CDR3 has 17 residues.

In this sample, this clonotype turned up many times. A read error may explain this, as a much larger clone is one base away. This chain joins TRBV9 and TRBJ2-7; 7 nucleotides match TRBD2. CDR3 length: 13 amino acids. The germline V gene encodes CDR1 SGDLS and CDR2 YYNGEE. CDR3 sequence (DNA): TGTGCCAGCAGCCCTACGGGACTACCCGAGCAGCACTTC. Its translation: CASSPTGLPEQHF.

This clonotype was seen only a few times. A read error may explain this, as a much larger clone is one base away. The chain links TRBV14 to TRBJ2-7; the match to TRBD1 covers 8 bases. The ends lost 6 bases at V and 0 bases at J; junction bases unmatched: 16. Germline V gene data show CDR1 as SGHDN and CDR2 as FVKESK. The CDR3 covers 18 residues. CDR3 in amino acids: CASSYRTGMTGFSYEQYF. CDR3 DNA sequence: TGTGCCAGCAGTTACCGGACAGGGATGACGGGGTTCTCCTACGAGCAGTACTTC.

This clonotype was recorded only once. The rearrangement links TRBV4-2 to TRBJ1-4; D might be TRBD1 (5 bases). The length of the CDR3 is 16 residues. Germline CDR1 is LGHNA and CDR2 is YNFKEQ. V was shortened by 5 bases and J by 4 bases, with 17 bases between the two germline ends. CDR3 nucleotide sequence: TGTGCCAGCAGCACGACGGAGGGGACGCATAATGAAAAACTGTTTTTT. Protein: CASSTTEGTHNEKLFF.

The chain carries TRBV20-1 and TRBJ2-2; D gene unclear. V was clipped by 2 bases and J by 3 bases, with 13 bases between them. Germline V gives CDR1 DFQATT, CDR2 SNEGSKA (reference sequence). This CDR3 is 15 amino acids long. In nucleotides, the CDR3 is TGCAGTGCTAGACGTCCCATTGGGGACACCGGGGAGCTGTTTTTT. It is translated as CSARRPIGDTGELFF.

This clonotype was counted at least ten times. The genes are TRBV19 and TRBJ1-2; D is ambiguous. The V end was cut by 3 bases, the J end by 4 bases, with 9 bases between. The germline V gene has CDR1 LNHDA and CDR2 SQIVND (reference sequence). The CDR3 extends over 13 amino acids. The CDR3 loop is CASSISQTYGYTF. CDR3 bases: TGTGCCAGTAGTATCAGTCAGACCTATGGCTACACCTTC.

About this clonotype: A read error may produce the germline difference seen at one junction end. This chain links TRBV20-1 with TRBJ1-2; a weak D match, TRBD1 (6 bases). CDR1 is DFQATT and CDR2 is SNEGSKA in the germline V gene (reference sequence). The CDR3 is made up of 16 amino acids. The CDR3 sequence is CSAAHSGAEFNYGYIF. In DNA form, the CDR3 reads TGCAGTGCCGCACACTCGGGGGCAGAGTTTAACTACGGCTACATCTTC.

The sample holds many counts of this clonotype. The chain combines TRBV16 with TRBJ2-7; D remains unclear. The CDR3 is made up of 15 amino acids. Between the trimmed V and J ends, which lost 0 bases and 0 bases, there was a span of 9 bases. Germline assignment: CDR1 KGHSY and CDR2 FQNENV. Here the CDR3 reads CASSQSNSHSYEQYF. CDR3 in DNA: TGTGCCAGCAGCCAATCGAACTCCCACTCCTACGAGCAGTACTTC.

As to this clonotype: At one end, the junction sequence differs from germline, possibly due to a read error. The rearrangement joins TRBV2 to TRBJ2-2; D might be TRBD1 (6 bases). The CDR3 sequence is 13 residues long. Germline V CDR1 and CDR2: SNHLY, FYNNEI. The CDR3 DNA sequence: TGTGCTAGCAGTGATGGGGGCCCCGGGGAGCTGTTTTTT. Protein: CASSDGGPGELFF.